This TCR beta chain was sequenced in a study of regulatory T cells in long-lasting Graves disease. Germline loops: CDR1 SGHTA, CDR2 FQGNSA. CDR3 length: 14 residues. Study-wide results and caveats: Persistent cases favored TRBV28, TRBJ1-2 and TRBJ2-5.

Libraries of TCR beta came from iRepertoire HTBI primers plus Arm-PCR of CDR3 regions. TCRdb reprocessed the multiplex PCR reads via MiXCR and lists one record per CDR3 protein. The table includes fewer than 650,000 distinct CDR3 sequences, around 15% detected once. Time point noted: newly diagnosed GD, antithyroid drugs for less than 3 months. Extracted PBMC RNA gave rise to the TCR library. This clonotype was counted only a few times. Its matching antigen is unknown. One end of the junction varies from germline; a read error may be responsible. The same data also went into a second study, on T cells in Graves' hyperthyroidism and ophthalmopathy.

The specimen comprised peripheral blood mononuclear cells (PBMCs), sampled at new diagnosis, from a patient treated with antithyroid drugs. This clonotype was sampled from a woman in her twenties or thirties with Graves disease. V usage is TRBV7-2 and J usage is TRBJ2-3, with a weak D call TRBD2 (6 bases). The CDR3 DNA reads as TGTGCCAGCAGCGACCCGGGACTCACAGGTACGCAGTATTTT. Translation gives CASSDPGLTGTQYF.